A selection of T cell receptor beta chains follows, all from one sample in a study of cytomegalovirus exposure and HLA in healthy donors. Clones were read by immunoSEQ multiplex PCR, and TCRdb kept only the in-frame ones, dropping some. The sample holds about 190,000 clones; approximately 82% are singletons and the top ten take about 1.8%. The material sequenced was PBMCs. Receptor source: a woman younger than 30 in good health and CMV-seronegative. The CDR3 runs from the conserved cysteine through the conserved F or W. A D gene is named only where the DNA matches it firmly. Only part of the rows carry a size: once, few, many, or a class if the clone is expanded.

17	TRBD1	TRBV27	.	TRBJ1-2	CASSLGGQGKVNYGYTF	TGTGCCAGCAGTTTAGGGGGACAGGGAAAAGTAAACTATGGCTACACCTTC
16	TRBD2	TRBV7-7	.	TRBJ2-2	CASSRGGGMNTGELFF	TGTGCTAGCAGCCGTGGGGGGGGGATGAACACCGGGGAGCTGTTTTTT
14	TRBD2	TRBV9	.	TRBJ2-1	CASSVSSGSYEQFF	TGTGCCAGCAGCGTTAGTAGCGGGAGTTATGAGCAGTTCTTC
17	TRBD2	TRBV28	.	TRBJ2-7	CASSLWGTSGKAYEQYF	TGTGCCAGCAGTCTTTGGGGGACTAGCGGGAAGGCCTACGAGCAGTACTTC
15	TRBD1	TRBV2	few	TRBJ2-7	CASIGLRDRVYEQYF	TGTGCCAGCATCGGATTGAGGGACAGGGTCTACGAGCAGTACTTC
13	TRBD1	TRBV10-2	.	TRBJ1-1	CASKTGMNTEAFF	TGCGCCAGCAAGACAGGGATGAACACTGAAGCTTTCTTT
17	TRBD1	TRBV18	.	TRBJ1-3	CASSPPPGQGLKNTIYF	TGTGCCAGCTCACCACCTCCGGGACAGGGTTTGAAAAACACCATATATTTT
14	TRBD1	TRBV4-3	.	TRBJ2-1	CASSQDGGQDEQFF	TGCGCCAGCAGCCAAGATGGTGGACAGGATGAGCAGTTCTTC
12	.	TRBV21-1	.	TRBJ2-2	CSWGGYTGELFF	TGTTCCTGGGGAGGGTACACCGGGGAGCTGTTTTTT
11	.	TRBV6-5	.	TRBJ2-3	CASRSLETQYF	TGTGCCAGCAGGTCACTAGAGACGCAGTATTTT